This entry lists 31 T cell receptor beta chains sequenced from one sample in a study of CD8+ T cells in alopecia areata. Once RNA had been extracted, it was reverse transcribed into cDNA to act as the sequencing template. The assay was immunoSEQ multiplex PCR, and TCRdb's table has in-frame clones only and misses some. The table includes about 99,000 clones, around 60% detected once. The sample was CD4+ T cells sorted from blood. The receptors were gathered from a human donor in good health.

This clone has only a few counts. The V and J genes are TRBV30 and TRBJ1-4; no reliable D call. The CDR3 is 14 residues long. Per germline, CDR1 GTSNPN and CDR2 SVGIG (reference sequence). The V end lost 1 base, the J end lost 4 bases, and 10 bases lay between the germline ends. Here the CDR3 DNA reads TGTGCCTGGAGTGGATCGCGGATTAATGAAAAACTGTTTTTT. Amino acids: CAWSGSRINEKLFF.

In this sample, this clone turned up a few times. The chain employs TRBV19 and TRBJ2-3; TRBD2 agrees at 13 bases. The CDR3 has 19 residues. The germline V gene encodes CDR1 LNHDA and CDR2 SQIVND (reference sequence). V lost 5 bases and J lost 10; bases outside the gene matches: 21. As DNA, the CDR3 is TGTGCCAGTAGTCCAAGACTAGCGGGGGGCCCCGAGCTACGATTATCGCAGTATTTT. Amino acids: CASSPRLAGGPELRLSQYF.

The chain uses TRBV7-2 and TRBJ2-2; D might be TRBD2 (6 bases). Germline CDR1 and CDR2: SGHTA and FQGNSA. The ends were cut back, 5 bases at V and 1 base at J, with 8 bases in the middle. The CDR3 spans 14 residues. CDR3 sequence reads: CASSRGVNTGELFF. In DNA, the CDR3 is TGTGCCAGCAGCCGCGGGGTGAACACCGGGGAGCTGTTTTTT.

The chain joins TRBV29-1 to TRBJ1-5, with D perhaps matching TRBD1 (5 bases). The CDR3 runs 13 residues. Germline assignment: CDR1 SQVTM and CDR2 ANQGSEA. Trimming stripped 4 bases from V and 4 bases from J, with 11 bases between. This CDR3 reads CSVGNQGNQPQHF. CDR3 sequence (DNA): TGCAGCGTTGGCAACCAGGGAAATCAGCCCCAGCATTTT.

This clone was seen more than once but under ten times. J is TRBJ2-7 and V is TRBV23-1; D is perhaps TRBD1 (6 bases). TRBV23-1 is recorded as an ORF, its role being uncertain. V was trimmed by 2 bases and J by 2 bases, leaving 10 bases between them. The CDR3 is 14 amino acids. The CDR3 nucleotides are TGCGCCAGCAGTCAACAGGGGCAAACCTACGAGCAGTACTTC. Translated: CASSQQGQTYEQYF.

This clone was counted once. The genes are TRBV7-2 and TRBJ2-7; TRBD1 matches at 9 bases. This CDR3 spans 15 amino acids. Germline lookup yields CDR1 SGHTA and CDR2 FQGNSA. V dropped 5 bases and J dropped 5; count of bases not matched to a gene: 10. The CDR3 sequence is CASSLIGQGRDEQYF. The CDR3 DNA reads TGTGCCAGCAGCCTCATCGGACAGGGGCGCGACGAGCAGTACTTC.

The chain links TRBV19 to TRBJ1-1; D uncertain. Per the germline V gene, CDR1 is LNHDA and CDR2 is SQIVND (reference sequence). The CDR3 length is 14 residues. Trimming removed 2 bases at V and 3 bases at J, with 10 bases between. In nucleotides, the CDR3 is TGTGCCAGTAGTATACGGCTGCTGGACACTGAAGCTTTCTTT. Amino acids: CASSIRLLDTEAFF.

This clone has a handful of counts. The chain recombines TRBV29-1 with TRBJ2-3; possible D gene TRBD2, 5 bases. Germline V gene sequence: CDR1 SQVTM, CDR2 ANQGSEA. Trimming removed 8 bases at V and 5 bases at J, with 8 bases between. This CDR3 contains 10 residues. The CDR3 nucleotides are TGCAGCTCCGGGGAAGATACGCAGTATTTT. This sequence encodes CSSGEDTQYF.

The rearrangement uses TRBV5-1 and TRBJ2-1; 8 bases match TRBD1. The CDR3 has 18 amino acids. CDR1 and CDR2 (germline): SGHRS, YFSETQ. V gave up 1 base and J gave up 3 bases; unmatched junction bases: 12. CDR3 protein: CASSLQGAQGVVYNEQFF. CDR3 coding DNA: TGCGCCAGCAGCTTGCAGGGGGCGCAGGGGGTAGTCTACAATGAGCAGTTCTTC.

V is TRBV5-5 and J is TRBJ1-5; TRBD1 is a possible D gene (6 bases). Germline V gene lookup returns CDR1 SGHKS and CDR2 YYEKEE (reference sequence). V dropped 4 bases and J dropped 3 bases, with 20 bases sitting between them. The CDR3 covers 17 residues. The CDR3 protein is CASSPWAGEGFNQPQHF. The CDR3 DNA sequence: TGTGCCAGCAGCCCCTGGGCAGGGGAGGGATTCAATCAGCCCCAGCATTTT.

In this sample, this clone turned up a few times. The rearrangement links TRBV7-8 to TRBJ2-3; 8 positions match TRBD1. This CDR3 is built from 16 residues. V trimming: 6 bases; J trimming: 2 bases; junction bases outside the gene matches: 10. Germline CDR1 reads SGHVS; CDR2 reads FQNEAQ. The CDR3 DNA follows: TGTGCCAGCAGAGGAAGCGGACAGGGCTTCACAGATACGCAGTATTTT. Encoded protein: CASRGSGQGFTDTQYF.

This clone was found a few times. The rearrangement joins TRBV6-1 to TRBJ2-3, with unresolved D. CDR1 is MNHNS and CDR2 is SASEGT in the germline V gene. Trimming pared 1 base from V and 3 bases from J, leaving 8 bases between. The CDR3 is made up of 14 amino acids. The CDR3 nucleotides read TGTGCCAGCAGTGAAGGTTTTCCTACAGATACGCAGTATTTT. Its protein is CASSEGFPTDTQYF.

The V gene is TRBV29-1, the J gene TRBJ2-3, with D tentatively TRBD2 (5 bases). The germline V gene has CDR1 SQVTM and CDR2 ANQGSEA. This CDR3 spans 14 amino acids. The V gene lost 4 bases and the J gene lost 2 bases, with 13 bases spanning the gap. Written as DNA, the CDR3 is TGCAGCGTTGCGGAACTAGTCTTCACAGATACGCAGTATTTT. It yields the protein CSVAELVFTDTQYF.

This clone occurred many times. The chain links TRBV10-3 to TRBJ2-7; 7 bases fit TRBD1. Looked up from germline, CDR1 is ENHRY and CDR2 is SYGVKD. The CDR3 is 14 amino acids. Unmatched junction bases numbered 13, after V lost 8 bases and J lost 6 bases. The CDR3 sequence is CAIGAVQGDGEQYF. The CDR3 DNA sequence: TGTGCCATCGGAGCGGTTCAGGGGGACGGCGAGCAGTACTTC.

V and J are TRBV4-1 and TRBJ2-3; no firm D call. This CDR3 contains 13 residues. Trimming shortened V by 4 bases and J by 4 bases, and 9 bases separated the two germline ends. Germline CDR1 reads MGHRA; CDR2 reads YSYEKL. The CDR3 region has the DNA TGCGCCAGCAGCCCACGAGTGGCAGATACGCAGTATTTT. This codes for CASSPRVADTQYF.

The gene calls are TRBV2 and TRBJ1-6, with 9 bases lining up with TRBD1. V shed 10 bases, J shed 5 bases, and the junction held 6 bases outside the gene matches. CDR3 size: 14 residues. From germline, CDR1 is SNHLY and CDR2 FYNNEI. The CDR3 sequence: CATRRDRDNSPLHF. The CDR3 region has the DNA TGTGCCACCCGAAGGGACAGGGATAATTCACCCCTCCACTTT.

This chain links TRBV29-1 with TRBJ1-1; 8 bases match TRBD1. The CDR3 has 12 amino acids. The V segment lost 6 bases and the J segment 7 bases; nucleotides outside the gene matches: 7. Germline CDR1 SQVTM, CDR2 ANQGSEA. The DNA for the CDR3 is TGCAGCGTGCCCGGGACAGGCTATGAAGCTTTCTTT. Residues: CSVPGTGYEAFF.

In its sample, this clone was seen a few times. The chain combines TRBV19 with TRBJ1-2; no reliable D call. The ends were cut back, 10 bases at V and 5 bases at J, with 8 bases in the middle. Germline V CDR1 and CDR2: LNHDA, SQIVND (reference sequence). This CDR3 contains 10 residues. CDR3 protein: CATGEYGYTF. The CDR3 DNA reads as TGTGCCACCGGCGAGTATGGCTACACCTTC.

J is TRBJ2-7 and V is TRBV19; maybe TRBD1 (6 bases). The length of the CDR3 is 12 residues. Germline V gene lookup returns CDR1 LNHDA and CDR2 SQIVND (reference sequence). V gave up 4 bases and J gave up 4 bases, with 8 bases separating them. The CDR3 here is CASSRGQYEQYF. The DNA of the CDR3 is TGTGCCAGTAGTAGGGGACAATACGAGCAGTACTTC.

The chain links TRBV6-1 to TRBJ2-7, with a weak D call TRBD2 (6 bases). CDR3 length: 15 residues. Germline loops: CDR1 MNHNS, CDR2 SASEGT. V was pared by 5 bases and J by 0 bases, with 14 bases between. The CDR3 DNA follows: TGTGCCAGCAGTCCCTTGGACGGGAGCTCCTACGAGCAGTACTTC. This gives the protein CASSPLDGSSYEQYF.

This clone was detected a few times. The chain links TRBV30 to TRBJ2-7; D assignment may be TRBD1 or TRBD2 (5 bases each). The CDR3 length is 16 residues. V was clipped by 0 bases and J by 1 base, with 16 bases between them. The germline CDR1 and CDR2 sequences are GTSNPN and SVGIG (reference sequence). The CDR3 spells CAWSVGWRTPSYEQYF. CDR3 DNA: TGTGCCTGGAGTGTAGGGTGGAGGACACCATCCTACGAGCAGTACTTC. The variable domain in full, completed from reference TRBV30 and TRBJ2-7, reads SQTIHQWPATLVQPVGSPLSLECTVEGTSNPNLYWYRQAAGRGLQLLFYSVGIGQISSEVPQNLSASRPQDRQFILSSKKLLLSDSGFYLCAWSVGWRTPSYEQYFGPGTRLTVT.

This clone was seen more than once but under ten times. The rearrangement uses TRBV7-9 and TRBJ2-7; no clear D. The V end was cut by 3 bases, the J end by 3 bases, with 15 bases between. Germline V gene data show CDR1 as SEHNR and CDR2 as FQNEAQ (reference sequence). The CDR3 has 15 amino acids. The CDR3 loop is CASSFESLLNYEQYF. Here the CDR3 DNA reads TGTGCCAGCAGCTTTGAGTCTCTGCTAAACTACGAGCAGTACTTC.

The chain carries TRBV5-1 and TRBJ1-6, with D unresolved. Trimming took off 0 bases at V and 8 bases at J, with 12 bases between the two ends. This CDR3 comprises 15 residues. CDR1 and CDR2 from the germline V gene are SGHRS and YFSETQ. CDR3 protein: CASSLEGGRDSPLHF. In DNA, the CDR3 is TGCGCCAGCAGCTTGGAGGGTGGTCGGGATTCACCCCTCCACTTT.

The V call is TRBV2, the J call TRBJ1-1, with D perhaps TRBD1 (5 bases). Germline V gene sequence: CDR1 SNHLY, CDR2 FYNNEI. There are 13 residues in the CDR3. Deletions cut 6 bases from V and 0 bases from J, with 8 bases between. The DNA for the CDR3 is TGTGCCAGCAGCAAACAGGTGAACACTGAAGCTTTCTTT. Translation: CASSKQVNTEAFF.

The chain links TRBV29-1 to TRBJ2-3, with D uncertain. This CDR3 is 13 amino acids long. Germline CDR1 reads SQVTM; CDR2 reads ANQGSEA. The germline V and J ends were trimmed by 4 bases and 4 bases, with 12 bases remaining between them. The CDR3 sequence is CSVGQARADTQYF. The CDR3 DNA is TGCAGCGTTGGGCAGGCACGGGCAGATACGCAGTATTTT.

The V and J genes are TRBV7-3 and TRBJ2-3; perhaps TRBD1 as D (5 bases). The CDR3 loop spans 15 amino acids. CDR1 and CDR2 from the germline V gene are SGHTA and FQGTGA. Trimming shortened V by 0 bases and J by 2 bases, and 9 bases separated the two germline ends. The CDR3 coding sequence is TGTGCCAGCAGCTTAACAGGGGTTAACACAGATACGCAGTATTTT. Protein: CASSLTGVNTDTQYF.

Many counts were recorded for this clone. The chain uses TRBV10-2 and TRBJ1-2; D possibly corresponds to TRBD1 (6 bases). CDR3 length: 15 residues. Per the germline V gene, CDR1 is WSHSY and CDR2 is SAAADI. V gave up 4 bases and J gave up 5 bases, with 17 bases separating them. DNA of the CDR3: TGCGCCAGCAGTGCCCTACAGGGTGCAGGGTATGGCTACACCTTC. This sequence encodes CASSALQGAGYGYTF.

The V call is TRBV29-1, the J call TRBJ1-5; possibly TRBD1 for D (6 bases). CDR1 is SQVTM, CDR2 ANQGSEA, per germline. Trimming pared 5 bases from V and 0 bases from J, leaving 11 bases between. This CDR3 contains 14 residues. CDR3 DNA sequence: TGCAGCGTTTCGGGGGACACTAGCAATCAGCCCCAGCATTTT. As protein: CSVSGDTSNQPQHF.

Written as DNA, the CDR3 is TGTGCCAGCAGCTCCCCCGGGGGGGGACTCCATAACTACAATGAGCAGTTCTTC. This translates into CASSSPGGGLHNYNEQFF. The rearrangement links TRBV7-8 to TRBJ2-1; 8 bases line up with TRBD2. The CDR3 is 18 residues long. J gave up 3 bases and V 4 bases, and 14 bases lay outside the gene matches. Germline V gives CDR1 SGHVS, CDR2 FQNEAQ.

DNA of the CDR3: TGTGCCAGCAGTGAATTGGACAGCTACGAGCAGTACTTC. It codes for CASSELDSYEQYF. The rearrangement uses TRBV25-1 and TRBJ2-7, with a weak D call TRBD1 (6 bases). This CDR3 has 13 amino acids. Trimming took 1 base from V and 3 from J, leaving 7 bases between them. Germline CDR1 MGHDK, CDR2 SYGVNS.

The chain employs TRBV15 and TRBJ1-2; D is undetermined. Looked up from germline, CDR1 is LNHNV and CDR2 is YYDKDF (reference sequence). This CDR3 region has 14 residues. Trimming took 0 bases from V and 8 from J, leaving 13 bases between them. The CDR3 bases are TGTGCCACCAGCAGAGATCGCGGGCATAGCGGCTACACCTTC. This sequence encodes CATSRDRGHSGYTF. The whole variable domain, remainder taken from reference TRBV15 and TRBJ1-2, is DAMVIQNPRYQVTQFGKPVTLSCSQTLNHNVMYWYQQKSSQAPKLLFHYYDKDFNNEADTPDNFQSRRPNTSFCFLDIRSPGLGDTAMYLCATSRDRGHSGYTFGSGTRLTVV.